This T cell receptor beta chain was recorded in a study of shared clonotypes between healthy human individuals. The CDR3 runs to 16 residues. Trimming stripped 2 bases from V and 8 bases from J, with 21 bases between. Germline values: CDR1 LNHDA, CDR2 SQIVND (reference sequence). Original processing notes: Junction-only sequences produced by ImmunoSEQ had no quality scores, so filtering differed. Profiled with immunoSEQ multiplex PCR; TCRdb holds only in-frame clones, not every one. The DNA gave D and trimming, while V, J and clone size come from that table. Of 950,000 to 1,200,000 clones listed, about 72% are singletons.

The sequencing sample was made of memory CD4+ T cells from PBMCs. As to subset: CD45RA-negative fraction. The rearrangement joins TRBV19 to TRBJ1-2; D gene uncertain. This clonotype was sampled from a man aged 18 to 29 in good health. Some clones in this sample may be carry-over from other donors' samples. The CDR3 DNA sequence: TGTGCCAGTAGTATATCGTCGAGGGTTTCAGGTCGGGGCTACACCTTC. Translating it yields CASSISSRVSGRGYTF.